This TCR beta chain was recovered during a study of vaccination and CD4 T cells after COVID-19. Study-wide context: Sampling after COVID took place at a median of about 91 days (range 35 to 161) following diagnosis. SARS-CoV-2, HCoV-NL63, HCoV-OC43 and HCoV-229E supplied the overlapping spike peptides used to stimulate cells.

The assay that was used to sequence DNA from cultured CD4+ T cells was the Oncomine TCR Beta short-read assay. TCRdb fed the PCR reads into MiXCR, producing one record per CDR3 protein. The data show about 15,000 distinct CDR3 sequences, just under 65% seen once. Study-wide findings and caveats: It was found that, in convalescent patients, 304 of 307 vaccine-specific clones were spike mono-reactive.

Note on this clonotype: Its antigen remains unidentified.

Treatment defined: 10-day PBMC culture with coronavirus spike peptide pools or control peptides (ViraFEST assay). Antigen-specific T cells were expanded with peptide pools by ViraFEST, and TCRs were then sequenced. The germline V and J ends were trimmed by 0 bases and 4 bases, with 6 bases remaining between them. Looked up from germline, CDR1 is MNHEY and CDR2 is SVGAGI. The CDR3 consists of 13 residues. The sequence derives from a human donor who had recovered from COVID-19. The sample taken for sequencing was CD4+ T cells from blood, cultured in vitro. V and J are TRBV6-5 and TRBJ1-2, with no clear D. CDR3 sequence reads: CASSYSVGYGYTF. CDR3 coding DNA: TGTGCCAGCAGTTACTCGGTTGGCTATGGCTACACCTTC.